Each of the 22 T cell receptor beta chains below was sequenced from the same sample in a study of blood T cell repertoires in COVID-19. Libraries were prepared by immunoSEQ multiplex PCR; TCRdb keeps only in-frame clonotypes and omits some of them. This sample has approximately 280,000 clones, with roughly 90% found just once. The sequenced sample was peripheral blood. These receptor sequences come from a man aged 45-65 years with acute or convalescent COVID-19.

The chain joins TRBV19 to TRBJ1-5, with no clear D. The V end was cut by 6 bases, the J end by 0 bases, with 15 bases between. The CDR3 covers 16 residues. Germline CDR1 reads LNHDA; CDR2 reads SQIVND (reference sequence). CDR3 in DNA: TGTGCCAGTAGCCCGTTACCGGGGAATAGCAATCAGCCCCAGCATTTT. Encoded protein: CASSPLPGNSNQPQHF.

In this sample, this clone turned up once. Other DNA sequences from this sample encode an identical CDR3 as well. The chain uses TRBV14 and TRBJ1-2; D uncertain. This CDR3 has 13 amino acids. Trimming stripped 1 base from V and 5 bases from J, with 8 bases between. The germline V gene has CDR1 SGHDN and CDR2 FVKESK. In nucleotides, the CDR3 is TGTGCCAGCAGCCAAGTCGGAGGGTATGGCTACACCTTC. Translating gives CASSQVGGYGYTF.

This clone was counted a few times. V usage is TRBV2 and J usage is TRBJ1-5; D may be TRBD1 (6 bases). The CDR3 loop spans 12 amino acids. V lost 7 bases to trimming and J lost 3 bases, with 7 bases between them. CDR1 is SNHLY and CDR2 is FYNNEI in the germline V gene. The CDR3 nucleotides are TGTGCCAGCAACAGGGACAATCAGCCCCAGCATTTT. It specifies CASNRDNQPQHF.

This clone was detected a few times. The chain has TRBV23-1 and TRBJ2-2; D is perhaps TRBD1 (7 bases). TRBV23-1 falls under the ORF class, with uncertain function. V shed 1 base and J shed 7 bases, with 25 bases lying between them. This CDR3 region has 19 residues. The CDR3 is CASSQWAEGAPKKFGELFF. The CDR3 nucleotides read TGCGCCAGCAGTCAATGGGCGGAGGGGGCGCCGAAAAAGTTCGGGGAGCTGTTTTTT.

This rearrangement joins TRBV18 to TRBJ2-7, with 10 bases fitting TRBD1. The CDR3 has 16 amino acids. Germline lookup yields CDR1 KGHSH and CDR2 LQKENI. J gave up 0 bases and V 0 bases, and 2 bases lay outside the gene matches. The CDR3 DNA follows: TGTGCCAGCTCACCACCGGGACAGGGGTACTCCTACGAGCAGTACTTC. It translates to CASSPPGQGYSYEQYF.

At least ten counts were recorded for this clone. This sequence joins TRBV6-5 and TRBJ1-1, with D possibly TRBD1 on 6 matching bases. V shed 10 bases and J shed 1 base, with 13 bases lying between them. This CDR3 comprises 13 residues. CDR1 is MNHEY, CDR2 SVGAGI, per germline. CDR3 in amino acids: CATSWGQNTEAFF. Here the CDR3 DNA reads TGTGCCACCTCCTGGGGACAGAACACTGAAGCTTTCTTT.

This chain links TRBV11-2 with TRBJ1-2, with TRBD1 identical over 7 bases. Germline loops: CDR1 SGHAT, CDR2 FQNNGV. The CDR3 covers 16 residues. Trimming took 5 bases from V and 6 from J; bases not matched to a gene: 15. CDR3 residues: CASSRSTGSGSHGYTF. In nucleotides, the CDR3 is TGTGCCAGCAGCCGATCGACAGGGTCGGGATCTCATGGCTACACCTTC.

The J gene is TRBJ2-2, the V gene TRBV4-2, with 7 bases lining up with TRBD1. Germline assignment: CDR1 LGHNA and CDR2 YNFKEQ. The CDR3 contains 14 residues. The J segment lost 6 bases and the V segment lost 3 bases, leaving 4 bases of the junction unmatched. CDR3 nucleotide sequence: TGTGCCAGCAGCCACGACAGGGTATCCGGGGAGCTGTTTTTT. This gives the protein CASSHDRVSGELFF.

The chain employs TRBV11-1 and TRBJ2-5; TRBD2 agrees at 11 bases. Germline CDR1 and CDR2: SGHAT and FQDESV (reference sequence). The ends lost 1 base at V and 4 bases at J; junction bases unmatched: 5. This CDR3 region has 16 residues. The DNA of the CDR3 is TGTGCCAGCAGCTTAGGACTAGCGGGGAGAGGAGAGACCCAGTACTTC. It codes for CASSLGLAGRGETQYF.

This clone occurred a few times. Other DNA sequences in this specimen translate into the identical CDR3. The chain couples TRBV5-1 to TRBJ1-3; TRBD1 matches 7 bases. The CDR3 is made up of 14 amino acids. Trimming cost V 4 bases and J 4 bases; bases outside gene matches: 5. CDR1 is SGHRS and CDR2 is YFSETQ in the germline V gene. This CDR3 is CASSPGTAGNTIYF. The CDR3 region has the DNA TGCGCCAGCAGCCCCGGGACAGCCGGAAACACCATATATTTT.

This rearrangement joins TRBV5-1 to TRBJ2-7; possibly TRBD1 for D (5 bases). Deletions cut 1 base from V and 0 bases from J, with 17 bases between. This CDR3 is 17 amino acids long. CDR1 and CDR2 (germline): SGHRS, YFSETQ. The CDR3 DNA reads TGCGCCAGCAGCTTGTTGCCTGGGGCGTCGCGCTCCTACGAGCAGTACTTC. This translates into CASSLLPGASRSYEQYF.

A word on this clone: The junction does not match germline at one end; this may be a read error. The chain employs TRBV6-6 and TRBJ1-5, with 8 bases aligning to TRBD1. CDR1 MNHNY and CDR2 SVGAGI come from the germline V gene (reference sequence). The CDR3 is made up of 16 amino acids. The CDR3 here is CASIYSGQGAYQPQHF. CDR3 coding DNA: TGTGCCAGCATTTACTCCGGACAGGGAGCCTATCAGCCCCAGCATTTT.

The chain recombines TRBV7-3 with TRBJ2-6; the D gene is possibly TRBD1 (6 bases). Trimming took 5 bases from V and 1 from J, leaving 12 bases between them. Germline CDR1 SGHTA, CDR2 FQGTGA. This CDR3 region has 16 residues. The CDR3 sequence is CASSTYRESGANVLTF. In nucleotides, the CDR3 is TGTGCCAGCAGCACCTACAGGGAGTCTGGGGCCAACGTCCTGACTTTC.

This chain uses TRBV19 with TRBJ2-5; 9 bases are shared with TRBD2. The length of the CDR3 is 17 residues. The V segment lost 4 bases and the J segment 3 bases; nucleotides outside the gene matches: 12. Germline CDR1 is LNHDA and CDR2 is SQIVND (reference sequence). The CDR3: CASSRAIGLAGKETQYF. In nucleotides, the CDR3 is TGTGCCAGTAGTAGGGCAATAGGTCTAGCGGGGAAAGAGACCCAGTACTTC. The complete variable domain, with remaining parts taken from reference TRBV19 and TRBJ2-5, reads DGGITQSPKYLFRKEGQNVTLSCEQNLNHDAMYWYRQDPGQGLRLIYYSQIVNDFQKGDIAEGYSVSREKKESFPLTVTSAQKNPTAFYLCASSRAIGLAGKETQYFGPGTRLLVL.

This clone was recorded a few times. This chain joins TRBV6-4 and TRBJ2-3, with TRBD2 matching over 9 bases. In germline, CDR1 is MRHNA, CDR2 SNTAGT. Losses at the gene ends were 0 bases for V and 5 bases for J; bases not matched to a gene: 0. There are 14 residues in the CDR3. CDR3 region: CASSDSRGGDTQYF. CDR3 in DNA: TGTGCCAGCAGTGACTCGCGGGGGGGAGATACGCAGTATTTT.

CDR3 DNA sequence: TGTGCCAGCAGCGTAGGACAGGGGTCACCCCTCCACTTT. Its translation is CASSVGQGSPLHF. This chain joins TRBV7-9 and TRBJ1-6; the match to TRBD1 covers 9 bases. In germline, CDR1 is SEHNR, CDR2 FQNEAQ (reference sequence). Unmatched junction bases numbered 3, after V lost 5 bases and J lost 10 bases. The CDR3 loop spans 13 amino acids.

The J gene is TRBJ1-2, the V gene TRBV19; the match to TRBD1 covers 7 bases. Per the germline V gene, CDR1 is LNHDA and CDR2 is SQIVND (reference sequence). With 5 bases clipped from V and 2 bases from J, the junction kept 11 bases outside the gene matches. The CDR3 is 16 amino acids. The CDR3 sequence is CASSLDRLITNYGYTF. The CDR3 bases are TGTGCCAGTAGTTTGGACAGGCTAATTACCAACTATGGCTACACCTTC. The variable domain in full, completed from reference TRBV19 and TRBJ1-2, reads DGGITQSPKYLFRKEGQNVTLSCEQNLNHDAMYWYRQDPGQGLRLIYYSQIVNDFQKGDIAEGYSVSREKKESFPLTVTSAQKNPTAFYLCASSLDRLITNYGYTFGSGTRLTVV.

The chain joins TRBV3-1 (or the pseudogene TRBV3-2) to TRBJ1-5; 10 nucleotides align to TRBD1. The CDR3 spans 14 residues. After removal of 5 bases from V and 9 bases from J, the junction contained 7 bases not matched to a gene. Germline assignment: CDR1 LGHDT and CDR2 YNNKEL (reference sequence). The CDR3 region is CASSGTGARGPQHF. In nucleotides, the CDR3 is TGTGCCAGCAGCGGGACAGGGGCGAGAGGGCCCCAGCATTTT.

The J gene is TRBJ1-1, the V gene TRBV7-3, with TRBD1 matching 7 bases. CDR1 is SGHTA, CDR2 FQGTGA, per germline. V lost 5 bases and J lost 5; bases outside the gene matches: 5. The length of the CDR3 is 13 residues. CDR3 coding DNA: TGTGCCAGCAGCCGACAGGGAATAACTGAAGCTTTCTTT. This encodes CASSRQGITEAFF.

This clone showed up just once. The chain joins TRBV28 to TRBJ1-1; D is possibly TRBD1 (5 bases). The CDR3 loop spans 12 amino acids. The V and J ends lost 6 bases and 5 bases respectively, with 10 bases between them. Looked up from germline, CDR1 is MDHEN and CDR2 is SYDVKM. The CDR3 loop is CASSTGGTEAFF. The CDR3 DNA reads as TGTGCCAGCAGCACGGGGGGAACTGAAGCTTTCTTT.

The rearrangement uses TRBV2 and TRBJ2-5; D unresolved. Germline V gene data show CDR1 as SNHLY and CDR2 as FYNNEI. The CDR3 is made up of 14 amino acids. Trimming pared 4 bases from V and 4 bases from J, leaving 13 bases between. The CDR3 DNA follows: TGTGCCAGCAGTGCAGATAGGCGGATAGAGACCCAGTACTTC. Translation gives CASSADRRIETQYF.

V gene TRBV6-5 combines with J gene TRBJ2-7, with TRBD1 identical over 7 bases. J gave up 7 bases and V 5 bases, and 11 bases lay outside the gene matches. The CDR3 totals 14 residues. Per germline, CDR1 MNHEY and CDR2 SVGAGI. CDR3 DNA: TGTGCCAGCAGTCCACGGACAGGCTTAAGGGAGCAGTACTTC. Encoded protein: CASSPRTGLREQYF.